This T cell receptor beta chain was observed in a study of control samples from healthy donors and cancer patients (dated by TCRdb to the early 2020s). Deletion took 6 bases off V and 4 bases off J, with a span of 9 bases between the germline ends. The CDR3, cysteine through phenylalanine, is 13 amino acids long. Only CDR3 DNA remains: 39 bases, in frame from the first base. The germline V gene supplies CDR1 SNHLY and CDR2 FYNNEI. Preparation of the library involved the immunoSEQ multiplex PCR assay. TCRdb carries this immuneACCESS record with in-frame sequences only. Its versions omit some clonotypes, under half of them owing to an unresolved V gene in the studies checked, with the rest unexplained. This sample has about 140,000 clones in its table, and about 89% of those were observed once. The ten largest account for 7.1% of the sample. This clone was seen more than once but under ten times. Its antigen is currently not known. The record has no base qualities; no much larger clone is one base away.

Material for sequencing was blood. The sequence was collected from a man aged 18 to 29 in good health. The chain couples TRBV2 to TRBJ2-2; no confident D gene assignment can be made. The CDR3 sequence is CASRRGSTGELFF. At the DNA level, the sequence is TGTGCCAGCAGGCGCGGCAGCACCGGGGAGCTGTTTTTT.